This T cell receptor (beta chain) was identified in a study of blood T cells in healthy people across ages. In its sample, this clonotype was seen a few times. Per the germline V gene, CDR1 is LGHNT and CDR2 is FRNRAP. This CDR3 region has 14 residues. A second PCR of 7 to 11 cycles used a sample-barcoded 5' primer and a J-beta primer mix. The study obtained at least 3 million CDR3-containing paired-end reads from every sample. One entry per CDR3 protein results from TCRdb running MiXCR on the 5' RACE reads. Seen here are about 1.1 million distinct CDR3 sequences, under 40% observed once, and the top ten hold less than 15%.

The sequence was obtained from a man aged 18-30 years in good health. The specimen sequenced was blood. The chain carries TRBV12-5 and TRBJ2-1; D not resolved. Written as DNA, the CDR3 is TGTGCGAACTTTTCGGCCAGAGAAAGGGATGAGCAGTTCTTC. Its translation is CANFSARERDEQFF.